The source of this T cell receptor (beta chain) is a study of spatial heterogeneity in lung cancer. About the study: Across the raw uncorrected reads, a unique TCR and UMI combination was observed, on average, more than ten times.

The time point was: sample taken at primary tumor resection. Material for sequencing was whole RNA from tumor, nontumor lung or frozen PBMC, left unsorted. The germline V gene has CDR1 MGHRA and CDR2 YSYEKL. Trimming left V 1 base short and J 0 bases short, with 21 bases between. The length of the CDR3 is 20 residues. Note on this clonotype: What it recognizes is unknown. A read error is possible here, since a much larger clone lies one base away.

In TCRdb, the 5' RACE reads were re-called with MiXCR into one record per CDR3 protein. The data contain 8,500 to 13,000 distinct CDR3 sequences, 8.6% of them singletons. Broader study findings: Among blood samples, ubiquitous expanded tumor TCRs appeared more at resection than at follow-up.

The material sequenced was PBMCs, taken at surgery. This clonotype was obtained from a male donor with early-stage non-small cell lung cancer. The chain links TRBV4-1 to TRBJ1-4; D possibly corresponds to TRBD1 (6 bases). CDR3 sequence (DNA): TGCGCCAGCAGCCAAGGCCCCAACAGGGACTACTATCCAACTAATGAAAAACTGTTTTTT. The encoded protein is CASSQGPNRDYYPTNEKLFF.